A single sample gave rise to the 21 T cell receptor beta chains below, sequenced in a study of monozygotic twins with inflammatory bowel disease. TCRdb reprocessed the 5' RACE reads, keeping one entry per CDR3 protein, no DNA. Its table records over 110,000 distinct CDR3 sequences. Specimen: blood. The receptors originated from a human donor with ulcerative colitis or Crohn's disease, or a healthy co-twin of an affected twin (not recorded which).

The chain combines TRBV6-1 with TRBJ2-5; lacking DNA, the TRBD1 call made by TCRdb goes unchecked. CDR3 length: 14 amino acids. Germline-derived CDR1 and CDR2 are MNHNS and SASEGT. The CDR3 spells CASTEGQEERAQYF.

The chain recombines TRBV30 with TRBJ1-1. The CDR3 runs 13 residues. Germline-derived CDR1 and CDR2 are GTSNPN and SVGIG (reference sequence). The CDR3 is CACRHRGFTEAFF.

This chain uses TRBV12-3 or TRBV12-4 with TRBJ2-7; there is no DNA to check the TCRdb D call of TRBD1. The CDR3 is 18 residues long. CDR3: CASSLWDTGLDLYEKQYF.

The chain's CDR3 is CASSSGQGTNTGELFF. The J gene is TRBJ2-2, the V gene TRBV19; the D call from TCRdb, TRBD1, cannot be confirmed without DNA. This CDR3 comprises 16 residues. The germline V gene encodes CDR1 LNHDA and CDR2 SQIVND (reference sequence).

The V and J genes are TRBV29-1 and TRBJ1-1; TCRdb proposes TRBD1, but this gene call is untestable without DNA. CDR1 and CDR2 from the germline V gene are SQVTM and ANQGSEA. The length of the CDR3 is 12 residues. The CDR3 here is CSGIQGRAEAFF.

The chain's CDR3 is CASSGVGRSYNSPLHF. The gene calls are TRBV12-3 or TRBV12-4 and TRBJ1-6; lacking DNA, the TRBD1 call made by TCRdb goes unchecked. The CDR3 contains 16 residues.

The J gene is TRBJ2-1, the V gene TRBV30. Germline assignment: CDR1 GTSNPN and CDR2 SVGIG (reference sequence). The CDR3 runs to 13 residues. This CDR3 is CAWSVGLYNEQFF.

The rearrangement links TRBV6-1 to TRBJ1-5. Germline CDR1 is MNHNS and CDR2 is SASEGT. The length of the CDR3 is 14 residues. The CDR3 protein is CASSKNQGGQPQHF.

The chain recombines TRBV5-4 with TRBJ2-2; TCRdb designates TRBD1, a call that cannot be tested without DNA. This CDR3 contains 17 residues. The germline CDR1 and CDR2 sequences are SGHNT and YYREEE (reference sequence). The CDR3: CASSLYDRKTNTGELFF.

The CDR3 here is CSVSRDGSTGELFF. This chain joins TRBV29-1 and TRBJ2-2; TCRdb gives TRBD1 as the D gene, but with no DNA this cannot be confirmed. CDR3 length: 14 residues. Germline assignment: CDR1 SQVTM and CDR2 ANQGSEA.

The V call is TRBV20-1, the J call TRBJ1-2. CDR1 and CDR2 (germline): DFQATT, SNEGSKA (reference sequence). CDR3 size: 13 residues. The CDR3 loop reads CSASRNSMASYTF.

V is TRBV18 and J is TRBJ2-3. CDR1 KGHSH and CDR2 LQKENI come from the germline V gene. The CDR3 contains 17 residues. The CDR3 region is CASSPMGGDLGTDTQYF.

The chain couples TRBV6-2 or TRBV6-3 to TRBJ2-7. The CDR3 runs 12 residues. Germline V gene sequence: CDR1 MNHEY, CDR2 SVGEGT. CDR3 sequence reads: CASSYWQPEQYF.

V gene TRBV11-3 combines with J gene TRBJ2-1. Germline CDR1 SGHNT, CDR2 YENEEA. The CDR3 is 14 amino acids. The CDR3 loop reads CASSLRLGNNEQFF.

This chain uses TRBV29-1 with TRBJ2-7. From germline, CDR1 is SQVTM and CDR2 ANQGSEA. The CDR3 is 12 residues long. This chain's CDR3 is CSVVGNPYEQYF.

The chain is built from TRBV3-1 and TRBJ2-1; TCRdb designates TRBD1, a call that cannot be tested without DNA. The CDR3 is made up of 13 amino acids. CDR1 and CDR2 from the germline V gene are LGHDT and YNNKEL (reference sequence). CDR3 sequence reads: CASSQALGQEQFF.

The CDR3 reads CASSHRRDAGGDNNEQFF. The gene calls are TRBV4-1 and TRBJ2-1; TCRdb gives TRBD2 as the D gene, but with no DNA this cannot be confirmed. The CDR3 sequence is 18 residues long. Germline CDR1 is MGHRA and CDR2 is YSYEKL.

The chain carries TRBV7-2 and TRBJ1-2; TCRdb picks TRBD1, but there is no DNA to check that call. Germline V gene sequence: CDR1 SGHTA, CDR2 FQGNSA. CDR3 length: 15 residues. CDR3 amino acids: CASSFRTDPNYGYTF.

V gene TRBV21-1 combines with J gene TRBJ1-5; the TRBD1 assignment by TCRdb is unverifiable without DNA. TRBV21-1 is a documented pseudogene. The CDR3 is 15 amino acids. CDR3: CASSKGQQGGQPQHF.

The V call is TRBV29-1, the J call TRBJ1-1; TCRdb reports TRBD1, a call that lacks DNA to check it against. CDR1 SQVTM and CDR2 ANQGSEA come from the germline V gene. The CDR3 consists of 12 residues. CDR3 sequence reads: CSVEGTGGIAFF.

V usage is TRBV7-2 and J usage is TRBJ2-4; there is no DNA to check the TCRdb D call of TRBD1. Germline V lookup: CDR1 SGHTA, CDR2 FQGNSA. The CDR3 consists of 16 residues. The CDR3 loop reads CASSSDPRGPLGIQYF. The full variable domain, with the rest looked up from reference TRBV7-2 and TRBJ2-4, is GAGVSQSPSNKVTEKGKDVELRCDPISGHTALYWYRQSLGQGLEFLIYFQGNSAPDKSGLPSDRFSAERTGGSVSTLTIQRTQQEDSAVYLCASSSDPRGPLGIQYFGAGTRLSVL.